This TCR beta chain originates from a study of vaccination and CD4 T cells after COVID-19 (dated by TCRdb to between 2020 and 2023). Turning to the overall study: The convalescent cohort included six males and four females, with two Hispanic individuals, seven Caucasians, two Asians and one multiracial person. In control cultures, a CEFX viral epitope pool was used as positive control, an HIV-1 Nef peptide pool was used as negative control, or no peptide was added. The spike-specific CD4+ TCR repertoire was compared before and after mRNA vaccination in under 11 COVID-19 convalescent patients and a handful of infection-naive healthy vaccine recipients. Memory CD4+ T cell crossreactivity between SARS-CoV-2 and common cold coronavirus spike proteins was assessed at the TCR clonotype level in an earlier paper using these donors. Post-COVID blood samples from convalescent patients were collected a median of approximately 100 days after diagnosis, with a range of about 30 to 170 days. Post-vaccine blood samples were taken a median of 72 days after the second vaccine dose, with a range of about 13 to 250 days. For stimulating the cultures, overlapping spike peptide pools were used, derived from SARS-CoV-2 as well as from the common cold coronaviruses HCoV-NL63, HCoV-OC43 and HCoV-229E. Each participant got two doses of either the Pfizer-BioNTech BNT162b2 vaccine (n=8) or the Moderna mRNA-1273 vaccine (n=2).

Including cysteine and phenylalanine, the CDR3 has 15 amino acids. Just CDR3 DNA is preserved here, 45 bases in frame from base 1. The germline V gene sets CDR1 to ENHRY and CDR2 to SYGVKD. Trimming removed 0 bases from V and 6 bases from J, leaving 15 bases between the germline ends. General findings and caveats noted by the study authors: Although the median number of SARS-CoV-2-reactive clonotypes went up from roughly 19 after infection to 35 to 40 after vaccination, the increase was not significant. In convalescent patients, nearly all vaccine-specific clones (304 of 307) were found to be mono-reactive for SARS-CoV-2 spike rather than cross-reactive with common cold coronaviruses. In convalescent patients, a median around 90% of post-vaccine SARS-CoV-2-reactive clones were detected only after vaccination, suggesting vaccine-specific priming. Relatively few convalescent patients were included in the study, and early timepoints after natural infection were not analyzed.

Per the publication, the treatment or condition label means: roughly 11-day PBMC culture with coronavirus spike peptide pools or control peptides (ViraFEST assay). CD4+ T cells from unexposed donors were collected before the COVID-19 pandemic (2011-2018). The ViraFEST assay, used in the study, expanded antigen-specific T cells with peptide pools and then identified the expanded clonotypes through TCR sequencing. Each well held two million PBMCs cultured with about 9.8 ug/ml peptide pools in IMDM containing approximately 4.8% human AB serum and 7.5 to 10 IU/ml IL-2. Half of the culture medium was replaced with fresh IL-2-containing medium on days 3 and 7. After about 10 days of culture, CD4+ T cells were isolated by negative selection using the EasySep CD4+ T cell isolation kit. Unexposed donor CD4+ T cells were tested for reactivity to SARS-CoV-2 S and N and four common cold coronavirus spike pools, as cell number allowed. PBMCs were separated from whole blood using Ficoll-Paque Plus gradient centrifugation and then either used fresh or cryopreserved at -140C. In general, triplicate wells were set up for every culture condition. Leukapheresis product for the unexposed donors was bought commercially.

Library construction relied on PCR. TCR sequencing of DNA from cultured CD4+ T cells used the Oncomine TCR Beta short-read assay at the Johns Hopkins FTIC core. The QIAamp micro DNA kit was used to extract genomic DNA from the cultured CD4+ T cells. The Oncomine TCR Beta libraries from cultured CD4+ T cells were pooled using unique dual indexes and then sequenced on an Illumina iSeq 100. The study's own analysis went as follows. Non-productive sequences were filtered out, and CDR3s that did not start with C, did not end with F or W, or were shorter than 7 amino acids were discarded. Antigen-specific clonotypes were identified using the MANAFEST web application through comparison of peptide-stimulated wells with reference and other culture wells. For a clone to be called positive, the clone needed an FDR below 0.05, an odds ratio above 5, and a productive frequency above 0.1% in at least two of three replicate wells. A clonotype was classed as cross-reactive if the clonotype showed significant expansion both in SARS-CoV-2 spike wells and in at least one common cold coronavirus spike condition. Similarity between CDR3 sequences was evaluated in R version 3.6.1 using Levenshtein distances (stringdist) and unrooted phylogenetic trees (ape). The raw public data were reprocessed by TCRdb itself: fastp quality trimming at Q25, MiXCR clonotype calling, in-frame beta chains only. Here each entry gathers all rows of one CDR3 protein and keeps the most common genes and DNA. TCRdb's processing, not the study's, gives the V and J calls here. The sample table shows around 10,000 distinct CDR3 sequences, and about 30% are seen once. More than 20% of the sample is in the top ten clones.

On this clonotype itself: Its antigen specificity is not known. No much larger clonotype is one base removed from it; base qualities were not supplied.

Sequencing was carried out using CD4+ T cells from blood, cultured in vitro. This receptor was identified in a human donor in good health. The chain employs TRBV10-3 and TRBJ2-7; the D segment could be TRBD2, given 5 matching bases. The CDR3 is CAISESEDGPSEQYF. The nucleotide sequence is TGTGCCATCAGTGAGTCGGAGGACGGACCCTCCGAGCAGTACTTC.